These 6 T cell receptor beta chains were all obtained from the same sample, sequenced in a study of blood T cell repertoires in COVID-19. Some clones are missing from TCRdb's copy, which holds only in-frame ones; the method was immunoSEQ multiplex PCR. The sample comprises 100,000 to 150,000 clones, more than 75% of which are singletons, and less than 2% rests with the top ten. The sequenced sample consisted of peripheral blood. The receptors stem from a human donor in a cohort sampled during active COVID-19.

The J gene is TRBJ1-3, the V gene TRBV2, with D maybe TRBD1 (6 bases). Germline V gene sequence: CDR1 SNHLY, CDR2 FYNNEI. With 7 bases removed from V and 2 bases from J, the gap between germline ends came to 9 bases. The CDR3 is 13 residues long. As DNA, the CDR3 is TGTGCCAGCACAGGGGCCCCTGGAAACACCATATATTTT. Protein sequence: CASTGAPGNTIYF.

The chain is built from TRBV5-4 and TRBJ2-1; 7 bases align to TRBD1. Germline lookup yields CDR1 SGHNT and CDR2 YYREEE (reference sequence). J was trimmed by 9 bases and V by 4 bases; bases with no gene match: 4. This CDR3 region has 12 residues. This CDR3 is CASSVDRVEQFF. CDR3 nucleotides: TGTGCCAGCAGCGTCGACAGGGTTGAGCAGTTCTTC.

The CDR3 loop is CASSLAGSGGAREQFF. The DNA of the CDR3 is TGCGCCAGCAGCTTGGCGGGTAGCGGGGGGGCTCGCGAGCAGTTCTTC. The chain has TRBV5-1 and TRBJ2-1; 11 nucleotides agree with TRBD2. This CDR3 is 16 amino acids long. Germline V gene lookup returns CDR1 SGHRS and CDR2 YFSETQ. The V and J ends lost 0 bases and 10 bases, in that order; junction bases with no gene match: 9.

This clone was recorded a few times. Other nucleotide sequences from this sample produce the same CDR3. The chain couples TRBV19 to TRBJ1-6; no clear D. V was pared by 6 bases and J by 0 bases, with 12 bases between. The V gene's germline CDR1 is LNHDA and CDR2 SQIVND (reference sequence). The CDR3 runs 16 residues. The CDR3 loop is CASSLTGSSYNSPLHF. For the CDR3, the DNA is TGTGCCAGTAGCCTGACGGGTAGCTCCTATAATTCACCCCTCCACTTT.

V is TRBV28 and J is TRBJ2-7; 7 nucleotides match TRBD1. This CDR3 has 14 residues. V trimming: 6 bases; J trimming: 0 bases; junction bases outside the gene matches: 5. Per the germline V gene, CDR1 is MDHEN and CDR2 is SYDVKM. As DNA, the CDR3 is TGTGCCAGCAGCCTTGGACAGGCCTCCTACGAGCAGTACTTC. Its protein is CASSLGQASYEQYF.

V is TRBV24-1 and J is TRBJ2-1, with D possibly matching TRBD2 (6 bases). With 3 bases removed from V and 8 bases from J, the gap between germline ends came to 7 bases. CDR3 length equals 12 residues. Germline CDR1 and CDR2: KGHDR and SFDVKD. This chain's CDR3 is CATSDGGYEQFF. The CDR3 DNA reads TGTGCCACCAGTGATGGAGGGTATGAGCAGTTCTTC.